The sequence of this T cell receptor (beta chain) was determined in a study of cytomegalovirus exposure and HLA in healthy donors. Losses at the gene ends were 4 bases for V and 2 bases for J; bases not matched to a gene: 5. CDR1 is LNHDA, CDR2 SQIVND, per germline (reference sequence). The CDR3 consists of 14 residues. Amplification used 60 Vbeta primers and 13 Jbeta primers. Some clones are missing from TCRdb's copy, which holds only in-frame ones; the method was immunoSEQ multiplex PCR. The table shows approximately 150,000 clones, with over 60% occurring only once. The source of this sequence is a middle-aged man in good health and CMV-seronegative. This chain uses TRBV19 with TRBJ2-7; 7 bases fit TRBD1. The material sequenced was PBMCs. CDR3 region: CASSTDRAPYEQYF. The CDR3 DNA sequence: TGTGCCAGTAGTACAGACAGGGCCCCCTACGAGCAGTACTTC.